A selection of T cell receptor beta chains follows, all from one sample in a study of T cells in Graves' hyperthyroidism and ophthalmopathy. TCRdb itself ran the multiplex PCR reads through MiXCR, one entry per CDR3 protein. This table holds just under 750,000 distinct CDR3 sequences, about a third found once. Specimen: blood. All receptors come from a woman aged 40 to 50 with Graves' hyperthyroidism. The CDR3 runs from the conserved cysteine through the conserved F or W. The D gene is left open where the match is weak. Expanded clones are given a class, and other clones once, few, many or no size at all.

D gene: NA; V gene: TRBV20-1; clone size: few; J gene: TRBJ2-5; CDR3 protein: CSARDDGLGQETQYF; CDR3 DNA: TGCAGTGCTAGAGACGACGGACTTGGCCAAGAGACCCAGTACTTC
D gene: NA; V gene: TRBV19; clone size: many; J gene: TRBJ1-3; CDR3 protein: CASSIEGVGNTIYF; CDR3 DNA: TGTGCCAGTAGTATAGAAGGGGTTGGAAACACCATATATTTT
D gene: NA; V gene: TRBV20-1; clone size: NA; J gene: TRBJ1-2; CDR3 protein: CSAPTIRADYGYTF; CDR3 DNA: TGCAGTGCTCCCACGATCAGGGCGGACTATGGCTACACCTTC
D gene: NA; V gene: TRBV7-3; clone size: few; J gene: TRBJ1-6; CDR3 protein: CASSWASGGLISPLHF; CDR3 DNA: TGTGCCAGCAGCTGGGCCAGCGGGGGATTAATTTCACCCCTCCACTTT
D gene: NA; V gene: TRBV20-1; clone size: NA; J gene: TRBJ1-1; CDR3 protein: CSARAQEPNTEAFF; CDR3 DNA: TGCAGTGCTAGAGCTCAGGAGCCGAACACTGAAGCTTTCTTT
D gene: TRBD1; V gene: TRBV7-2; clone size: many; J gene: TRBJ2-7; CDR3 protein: CASSQPGQQYEQYF; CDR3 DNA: TGTGCCAGCAGCCAGCCGGGACAGCAATACGAGCAGTACTTC
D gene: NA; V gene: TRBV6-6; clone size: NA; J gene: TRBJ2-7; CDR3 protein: CASSEVHLRGEQYF; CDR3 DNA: TGTGCCAGCAGTGAAGTTCACCTCAGGGGCGAGCAGTACTTC
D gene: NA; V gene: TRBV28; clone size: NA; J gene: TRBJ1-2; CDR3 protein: CASSLGAGATLFGYTF; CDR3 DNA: TGTGCCAGCAGTTTAGGGGCAGGGGCTACCCTTTTTGGCTACACCTTC
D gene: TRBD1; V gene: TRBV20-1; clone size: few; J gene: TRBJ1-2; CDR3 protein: CSAPAPTGTNYGYTF; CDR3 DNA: TGCAGTGCCCCCGCCCCGACAGGGACGAACTATGGCTACACCTTC
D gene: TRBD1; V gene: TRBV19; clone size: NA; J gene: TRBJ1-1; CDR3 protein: CASSSQQGLNTEAFF; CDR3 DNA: TGTGCCAGTAGTTCCCAACAGGGGCTGAACACTGAAGCTTTCTTT
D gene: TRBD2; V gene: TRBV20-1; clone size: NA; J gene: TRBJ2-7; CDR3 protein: CSASDVVAGGPGEQYF; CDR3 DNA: TGCAGTGCTAGTGACGTTGTAGCGGGAGGGCCAGGGGAGCAGTACTTC
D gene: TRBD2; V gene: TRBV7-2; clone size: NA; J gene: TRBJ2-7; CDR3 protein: CATGGGGSYEQYF; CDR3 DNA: TGTGCCACCGGGGGGGGGGGATCCTACGAGCAGTACTTC
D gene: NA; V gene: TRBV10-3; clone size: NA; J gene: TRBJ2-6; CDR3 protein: CASSPFRERSGANVLTF; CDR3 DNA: TGTGCCAGCTCACCATTCAGGGAACGCTCTGGGGCCAACGTCCTGACTTTC
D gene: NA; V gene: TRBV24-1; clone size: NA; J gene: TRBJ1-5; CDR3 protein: CATSDPAEGNQPQHF; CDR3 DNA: TGTGCCACCAGTGACCCAGCCGAGGGTAATCAGCCCCAGCATTTT
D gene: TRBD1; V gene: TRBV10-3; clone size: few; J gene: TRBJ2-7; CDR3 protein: CAISHPGQGSYEQYF; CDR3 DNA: TGTGCCATCAGTCATCCGGGACAGGGTTCCTACGAGCAGTACTTC
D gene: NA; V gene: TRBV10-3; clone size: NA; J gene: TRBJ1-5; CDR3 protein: CAISDSQPQHF; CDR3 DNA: TGTGCCATCAGTGACTCTCAGCCCCAGCATTTT
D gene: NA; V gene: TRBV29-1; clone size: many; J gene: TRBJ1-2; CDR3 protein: CSVEFRSNYGYTF; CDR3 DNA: TGCAGCGTTGAGTTTCGGTCTAACTATGGCTACACCTTC
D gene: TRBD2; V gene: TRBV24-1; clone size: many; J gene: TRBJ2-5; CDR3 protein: CATSDSIAGETQYF; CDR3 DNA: TGTGCCACCAGTGATTCCATAGCGGGGGAGACCCAGTACTTC
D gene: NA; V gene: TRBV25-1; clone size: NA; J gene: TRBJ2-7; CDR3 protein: CASSFRISGIFYEQYF; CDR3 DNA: TGTGCCAGCAGCTTCCGAATTTCCGGGATCTTCTACGAGCAGTACTTC
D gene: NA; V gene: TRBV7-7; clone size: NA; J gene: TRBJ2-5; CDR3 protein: CASSSRLDQETQYF; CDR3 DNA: TGTGCCAGCAGCTCCCGACTGGACCAAGAGACCCAGTACTTC
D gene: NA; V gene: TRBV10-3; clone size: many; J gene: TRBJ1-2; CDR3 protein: CAISELPSPNYGYTF; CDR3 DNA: TGTGCCATCAGTGAGCTGCCCAGCCCCAACTATGGCTACACCTTC
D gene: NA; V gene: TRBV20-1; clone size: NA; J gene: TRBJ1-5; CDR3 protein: CSATRFEGGDQPQHF; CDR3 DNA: TGCAGTGCTACAAGATTTGAGGGGGGAGATCAGCCCCAGCATTTT
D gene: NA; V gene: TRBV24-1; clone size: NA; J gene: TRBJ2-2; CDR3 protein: CATSGPGTGELFF; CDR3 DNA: TGTGCCACCAGTGGGCCGGGCACCGGGGAGCTGTTTTTT
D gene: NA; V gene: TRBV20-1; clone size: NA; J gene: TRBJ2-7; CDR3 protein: CSAVRDGEFTYAQYF; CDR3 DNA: TGCAGTGCCGTCAGGGACGGCGAGTTTACCTACGCGCAGTACTTC
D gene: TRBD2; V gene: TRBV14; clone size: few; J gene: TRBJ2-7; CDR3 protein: CASSPRGSGSYEQYF; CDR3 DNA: TGTGCCAGCAGCCCTCGGGGTAGCGGGTCCTACGAGCAGTACTTC
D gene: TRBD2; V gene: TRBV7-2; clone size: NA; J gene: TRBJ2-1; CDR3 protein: CASSSRVGLAGGNEQFF; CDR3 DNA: TGTGCCAGCAGCTCTAGGGTGGGACTAGCGGGAGGCAATGAGCAGTTCTTC
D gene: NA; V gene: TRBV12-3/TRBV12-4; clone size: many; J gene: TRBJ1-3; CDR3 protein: CASRRRFSGNTIYF; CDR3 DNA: TGTGCCAGCAGACGACGGTTCTCTGGAAACACCATATATTTT
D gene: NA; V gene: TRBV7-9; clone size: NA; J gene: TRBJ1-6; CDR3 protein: CASSQEWGNNSPLHF; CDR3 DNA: TGTGCCAGCAGCCAAGAGTGGGGCAATAATTCACCCCTCCACTTT
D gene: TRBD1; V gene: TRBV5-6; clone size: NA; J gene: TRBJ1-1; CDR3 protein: CASSQGQGETEAFF; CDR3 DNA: TGTGCCAGCAGCCAGGGACAGGGCGAAACTGAAGCTTTCTTT
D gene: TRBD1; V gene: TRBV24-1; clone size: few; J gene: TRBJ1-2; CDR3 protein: CATSETGGVGYTF; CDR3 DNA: TGTGCCACCAGTGAGACAGGGGGCGTAGGCTACACCTTC
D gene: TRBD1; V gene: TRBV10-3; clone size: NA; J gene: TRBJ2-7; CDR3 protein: CASSYDRVSYEQYF; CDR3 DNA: TGTGCCAGCAGTTACGACAGGGTGAGCTACGAGCAGTACTTC
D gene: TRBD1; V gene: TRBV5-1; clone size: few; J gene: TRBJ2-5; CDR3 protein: CASSADRGQETQYF; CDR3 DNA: TGCGCCAGCAGCGCGGACAGGGGCCAAGAGACCCAGTACTTC
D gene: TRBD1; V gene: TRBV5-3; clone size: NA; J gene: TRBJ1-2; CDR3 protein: CASSIDLGTGYYGYTF; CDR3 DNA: TGTGCCAGTAGTATAGATCTTGGGACAGGGTACTATGGCTACACCTTC
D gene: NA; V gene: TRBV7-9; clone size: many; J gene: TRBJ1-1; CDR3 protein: CASSPDNAGNTEAFF; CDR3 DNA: TGTGCCAGCAGCCCCGATAACGCAGGGAACACTGAAGCTTTCTTT
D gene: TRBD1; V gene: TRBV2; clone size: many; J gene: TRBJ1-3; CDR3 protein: CASSSGTGGNTIYF; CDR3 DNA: TGTGCCAGCAGTAGCGGGACAGGAGGAAACACCATATATTTT
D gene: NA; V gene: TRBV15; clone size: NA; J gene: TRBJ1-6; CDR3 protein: CATSRVGRNNSPLHF; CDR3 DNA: TGTGCCACCAGCAGAGTCGGCAGAAATAATTCACCCCTCCACTTT
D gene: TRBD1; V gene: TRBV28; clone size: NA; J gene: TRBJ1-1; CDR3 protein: CACSLPTGVRRAFF; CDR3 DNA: TGTGCCTGCAGTTTACCTACAGGGGTCCGAAGGGCTTTCTTT
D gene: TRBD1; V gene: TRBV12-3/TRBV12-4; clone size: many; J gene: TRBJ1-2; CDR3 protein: CASSRGGGYTF; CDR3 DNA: TGTGCCAGCAGCCGAGGGGGCGGCTACACCTTC
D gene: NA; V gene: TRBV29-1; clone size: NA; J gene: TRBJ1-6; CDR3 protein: CSPRGRAYNSPLHF; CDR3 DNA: TGCAGCCCAAGAGGGAGGGCTTATAATTCACCCCTCCACTTT
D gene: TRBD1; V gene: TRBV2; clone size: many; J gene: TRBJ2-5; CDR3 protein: CASRQGSSETQYF; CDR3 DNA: TGTGCCAGCAGACAGGGGAGTTCAGAGACCCAGTACTTC
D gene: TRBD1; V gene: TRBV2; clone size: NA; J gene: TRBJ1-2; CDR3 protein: CASSEEGQGNYGYTF; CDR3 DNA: TGTGCCAGCAGTGAAGAGGGACAGGGGAACTATGGCTACACCTTC
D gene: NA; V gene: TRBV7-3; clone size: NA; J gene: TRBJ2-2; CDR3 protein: CASSLGEATGELFF; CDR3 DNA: TGTGCCAGCAGCTTAGGGGAGGCCACCGGGGAGCTGTTTTTT
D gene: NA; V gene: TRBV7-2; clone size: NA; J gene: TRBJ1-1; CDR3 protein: CASSSPKGLNTEAFF; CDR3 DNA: TGTGCCAGCAGTTCCCCCAAGGGACTGAACACTGAAGCTTTCTTT
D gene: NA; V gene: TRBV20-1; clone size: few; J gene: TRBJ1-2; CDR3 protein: CSAREGGYTF; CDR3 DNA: TGCAGTGCTAGAGAGGGCGGCTACACCTTC
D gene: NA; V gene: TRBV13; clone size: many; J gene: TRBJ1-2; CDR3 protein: CATALRRANYGYTF; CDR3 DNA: TGTGCCACTGCGTTGCGTAGGGCTAACTATGGCTACACCTTC
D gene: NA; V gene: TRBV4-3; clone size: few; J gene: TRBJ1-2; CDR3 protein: CASSHGLQGYTF; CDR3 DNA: TGCGCCAGCAGCCATGGACTGCAAGGCTACACCTTC
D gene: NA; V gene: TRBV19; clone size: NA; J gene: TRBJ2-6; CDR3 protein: CASTHSTLGANVLTF; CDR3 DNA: TGTGCCAGTACCCATTCGACCTTGGGGGCCAACGTCCTGACTTTC
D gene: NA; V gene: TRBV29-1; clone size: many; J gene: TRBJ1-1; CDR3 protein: CSVEGVSEAFF; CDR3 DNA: TGCAGCGTTGAGGGGGTGTCTGAAGCTTTCTTT
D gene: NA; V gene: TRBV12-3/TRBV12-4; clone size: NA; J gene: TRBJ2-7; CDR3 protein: CAIRRPERVYEQYF; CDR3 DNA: TGTGCCATCAGACGCCCAGAGAGAGTTTACGAGCAGTACTTC
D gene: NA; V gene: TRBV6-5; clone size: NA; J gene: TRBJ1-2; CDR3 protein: CASSRGRDGYTF; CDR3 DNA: TGTGCCAGCAGTAGGGGACGGGATGGCTACACCTTC
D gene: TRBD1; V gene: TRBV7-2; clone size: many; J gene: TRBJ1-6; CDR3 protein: CASSPPPGGRGSSNSPLHF; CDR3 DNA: TGTGCCAGCAGCCCTCCGCCAGGGGGCCGAGGGTCGAGTAATTCACCCCTCCACTTT
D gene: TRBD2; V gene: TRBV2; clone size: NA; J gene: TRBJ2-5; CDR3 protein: CASSQVGSGSLETQYF; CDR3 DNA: TGTGCCAGCAGCCAAGTAGGTAGCGGGAGTCTGGAGACCCAGTACTTC